This T cell receptor (beta chain) originates from a study of OX40 agonist ivuxolimab in advanced cancers. In the study overall: The patients received ivuxolimab by intravenous route every 2 weeks at 0.01 to 10 mg/kg.

The V gene lost 5 bases and the J gene lost 5 bases, with 19 bases spanning the gap. Germline values: CDR1 MNHEY, CDR2 SMNVEV (reference sequence). The CDR3 is 16 residues long. Measured with immunoSEQ multiplex PCR; TCRdb has only the in-frame clones, and not every one. This table holds 75,000 to 90,000 clones, 75% to 95% found once. The sequencing here drew on CD4+ or CD8+ T cells sorted from blood, taken in a trial of the OX40 agonist ivuxolimab. This TCR was sampled from an adult with an advanced solid tumor such as melanoma, head and neck, liver or kidney cancer. This chain joins TRBV27 and TRBJ2-1; D possibly corresponds to TRBD2 (5 bases). This chain's CDR3 is CASSVSEGPVHNEQFF. CDR3 bases: TGTGCCAGCAGTGTAAGCGAGGGTCCCGTCCACAATGAGCAGTTCTTC.